The T cell receptor beta chain under discussion was sequenced for a study of blood T cell repertoires in COVID-19. Clones were sequenced by immunoSEQ multiplex PCR, and TCRdb holds only the in-frame ones, with some missing. The sample includes hundreds of thousands of clones, 90% of them seen just once. Recruits, aged roughly 18 to 95 years, lived in around 24 US areas. Grouping used clinical history reported by participants in a survey and questionnaire. The V and J ends lost 2 bases and 0 bases respectively, with 5 bases between them. The V gene's germline CDR1 is SGHTA and CDR2 FQGTGA. CDR3 length: 14 residues.

This sequence was found in a woman aged 18-29 years with acute COVID-19. The chain couples TRBV7-3 to TRBJ1-3; no clear D gene. Sample: PBMCs or T cells enriched from blood (not recorded which). CDR3 coding DNA: TGTGCCAGCAGCTTAGGCGGCTCTGGAAACACCATATATTTT. Translated, it gives CASSLGGSGNTIYF.